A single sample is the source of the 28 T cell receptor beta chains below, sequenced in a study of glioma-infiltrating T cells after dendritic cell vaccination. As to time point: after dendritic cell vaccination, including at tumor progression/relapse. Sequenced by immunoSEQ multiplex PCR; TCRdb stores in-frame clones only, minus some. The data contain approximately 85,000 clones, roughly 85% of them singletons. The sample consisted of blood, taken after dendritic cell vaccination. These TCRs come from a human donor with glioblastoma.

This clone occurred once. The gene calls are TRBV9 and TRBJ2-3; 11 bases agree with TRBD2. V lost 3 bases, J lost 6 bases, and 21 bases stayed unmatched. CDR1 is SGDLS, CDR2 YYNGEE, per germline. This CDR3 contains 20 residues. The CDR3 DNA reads TGTGCCAGCAGCGAAGCCCTGGGGGCTAGCGGGAGGACCCGACCGGATACGCAGTATTTT. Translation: CASSEALGASGRTRPDTQYF.

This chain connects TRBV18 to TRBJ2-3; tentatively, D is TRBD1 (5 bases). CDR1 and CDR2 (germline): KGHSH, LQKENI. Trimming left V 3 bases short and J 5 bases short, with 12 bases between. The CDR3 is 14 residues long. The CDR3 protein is CASSPTIREDTQYF. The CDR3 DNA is TGTGCCAGCTCACCTACGATCAGGGAAGATACGCAGTATTTT.

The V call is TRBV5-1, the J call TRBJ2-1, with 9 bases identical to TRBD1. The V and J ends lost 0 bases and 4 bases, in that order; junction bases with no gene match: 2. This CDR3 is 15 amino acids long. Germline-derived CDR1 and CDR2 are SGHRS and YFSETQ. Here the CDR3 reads CASSLGDRAYNEQFF. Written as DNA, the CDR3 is TGCGCCAGCAGCTTGGGGGACAGGGCTTACAATGAGCAGTTCTTC.

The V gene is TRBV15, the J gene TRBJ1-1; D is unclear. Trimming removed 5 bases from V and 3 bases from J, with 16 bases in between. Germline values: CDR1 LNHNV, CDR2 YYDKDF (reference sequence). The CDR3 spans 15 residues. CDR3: CATSPERRSHTEAFF. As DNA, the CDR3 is TGTGCCACCAGCCCGGAACGACGGAGTCACACTGAAGCTTTCTTT.

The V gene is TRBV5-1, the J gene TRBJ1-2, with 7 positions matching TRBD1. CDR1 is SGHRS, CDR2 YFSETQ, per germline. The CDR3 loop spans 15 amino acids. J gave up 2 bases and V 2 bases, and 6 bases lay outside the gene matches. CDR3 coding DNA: TGCGCCAGCAGCTTCGGACAGGAGGGAAACTATGGCTACACCTTC. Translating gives CASSFGQEGNYGYTF.

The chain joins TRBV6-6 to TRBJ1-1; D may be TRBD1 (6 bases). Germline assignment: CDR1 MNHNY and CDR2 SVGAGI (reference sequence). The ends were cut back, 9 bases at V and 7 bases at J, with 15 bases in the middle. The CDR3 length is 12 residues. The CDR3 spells CASSGGRNEAFF. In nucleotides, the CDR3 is TGTGCCAGTAGCGGGGGCAGGAATGAAGCTTTCTTT.

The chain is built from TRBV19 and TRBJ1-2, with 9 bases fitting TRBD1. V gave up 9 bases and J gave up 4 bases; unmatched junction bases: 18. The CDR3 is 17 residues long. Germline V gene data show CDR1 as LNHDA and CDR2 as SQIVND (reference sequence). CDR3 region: CASGDRGTLQGGYGYTF. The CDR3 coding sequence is TGTGCCAGCGGAGACAGGGGGACCCTACAAGGGGGCTATGGCTACACCTTC.

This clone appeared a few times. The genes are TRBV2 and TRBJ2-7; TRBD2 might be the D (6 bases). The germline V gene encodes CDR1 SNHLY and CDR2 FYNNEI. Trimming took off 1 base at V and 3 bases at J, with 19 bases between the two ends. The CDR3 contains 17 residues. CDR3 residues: CASSEEVGRRQNYEQYF. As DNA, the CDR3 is TGTGCCAGCAGTGAAGAGGTGGGGAGGCGGCAGAACTACGAGCAGTACTTC.

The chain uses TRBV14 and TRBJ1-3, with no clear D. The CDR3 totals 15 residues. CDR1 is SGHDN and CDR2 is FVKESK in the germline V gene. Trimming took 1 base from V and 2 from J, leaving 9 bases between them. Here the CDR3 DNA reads TGTGCCAGCAGCCAAGTGGCGGGAACTGGAAACACCATATATTTT. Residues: CASSQVAGTGNTIYF.

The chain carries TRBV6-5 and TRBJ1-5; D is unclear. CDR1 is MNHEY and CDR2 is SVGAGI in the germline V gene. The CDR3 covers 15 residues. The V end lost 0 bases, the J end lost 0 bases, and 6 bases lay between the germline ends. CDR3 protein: CASSYSRNSNQPQHF. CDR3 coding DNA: TGTGCCAGCAGTTACTCTAGAAATAGCAATCAGCCCCAGCATTTT.

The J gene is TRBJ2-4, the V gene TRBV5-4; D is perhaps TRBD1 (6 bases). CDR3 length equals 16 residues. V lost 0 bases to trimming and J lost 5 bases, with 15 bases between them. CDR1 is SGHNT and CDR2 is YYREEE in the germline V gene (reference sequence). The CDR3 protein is CASSLGGPGSQNIQYF. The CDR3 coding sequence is TGTGCCAGCAGCTTGGGGGGGCCAGGGAGTCAAAACATTCAGTACTTC. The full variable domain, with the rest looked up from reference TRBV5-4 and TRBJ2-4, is ETGVTQSPTHLIKTRGQQVTLRCSSQSGHNTVSWYQQALGQGPQFIFQYYREEENGRGNFPPRFSGLQFPNYSSELNVNALELDDSALYLCASSLGGPGSQNIQYFGAGTRLSVL.

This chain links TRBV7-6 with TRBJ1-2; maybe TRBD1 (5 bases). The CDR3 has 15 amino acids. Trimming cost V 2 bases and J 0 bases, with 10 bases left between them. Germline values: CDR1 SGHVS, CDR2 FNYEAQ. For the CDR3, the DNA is TGTGCCAGCAGCTTAATCAGGGCCCCTAACTATGGCTACACCTTC. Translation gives CASSLIRAPNYGYTF.

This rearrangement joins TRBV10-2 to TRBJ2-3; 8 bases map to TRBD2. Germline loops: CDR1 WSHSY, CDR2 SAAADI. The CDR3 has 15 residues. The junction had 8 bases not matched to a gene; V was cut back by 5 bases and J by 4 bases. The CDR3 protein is CASSTAGVEADTQYF. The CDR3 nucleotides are TGCGCCAGCAGTACAGCGGGAGTAGAGGCAGATACGCAGTATTTT.

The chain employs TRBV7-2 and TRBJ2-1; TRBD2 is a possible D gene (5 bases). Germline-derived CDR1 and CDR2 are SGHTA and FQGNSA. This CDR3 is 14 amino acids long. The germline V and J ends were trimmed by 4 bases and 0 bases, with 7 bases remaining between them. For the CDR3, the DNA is TGTGCCAGCAGCTCGGGATACTCCTACAATGAGCAGTTCTTC. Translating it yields CASSSGYSYNEQFF.

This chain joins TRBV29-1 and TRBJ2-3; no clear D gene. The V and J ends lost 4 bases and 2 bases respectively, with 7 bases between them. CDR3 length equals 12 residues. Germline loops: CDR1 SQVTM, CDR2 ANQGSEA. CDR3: CSVVTYTDTQYF. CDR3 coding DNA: TGCAGCGTTGTTACCTACACAGATACGCAGTATTTT.

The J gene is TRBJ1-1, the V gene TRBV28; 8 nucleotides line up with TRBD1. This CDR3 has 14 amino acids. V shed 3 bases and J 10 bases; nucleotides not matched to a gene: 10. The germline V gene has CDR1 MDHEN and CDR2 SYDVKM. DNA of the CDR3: TGTGCCAGCAGTTTCAGTCAGGGGGCAGGCGGAGCTTTCTTT. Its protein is CASSFSQGAGGAFF.

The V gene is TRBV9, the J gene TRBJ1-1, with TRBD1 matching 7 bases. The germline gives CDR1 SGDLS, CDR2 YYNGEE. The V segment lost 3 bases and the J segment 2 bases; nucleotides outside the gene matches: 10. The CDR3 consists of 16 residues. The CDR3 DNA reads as TGTGCCAGCAGCGCGACCGGGACAGTAGGCAACACTGAAGCTTTCTTT. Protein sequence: CASSATGTVGNTEAFF.

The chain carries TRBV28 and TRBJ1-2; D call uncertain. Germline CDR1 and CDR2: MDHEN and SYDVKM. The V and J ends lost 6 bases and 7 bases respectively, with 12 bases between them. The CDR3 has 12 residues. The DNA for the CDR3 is TGTGCCAGCAGCCGCTCGGAGGCTGGCTACACCTTC. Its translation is CASSRSEAGYTF.

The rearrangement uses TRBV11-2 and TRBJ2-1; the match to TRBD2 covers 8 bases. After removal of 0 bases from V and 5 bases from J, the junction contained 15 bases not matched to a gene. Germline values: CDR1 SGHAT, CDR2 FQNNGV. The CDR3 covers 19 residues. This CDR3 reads CASSLDIGASGRWDNEQFF. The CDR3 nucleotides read TGTGCCAGCAGCTTAGATATTGGGGCTAGCGGGCGATGGGACAATGAGCAGTTCTTC.

The CDR3 here is CASSLRSGQGYTEAFF. As DNA, the CDR3 is TGTGCCAGCAGCTTAAGGTCCGGACAGGGCTACACTGAAGCTTTCTTT. The rearrangement uses TRBV7-6 and TRBJ1-1, with 8 bases lining up with TRBD1. The CDR3 runs to 16 residues. Germline V gives CDR1 SGHVS, CDR2 FNYEAQ. V trimming: 2 bases; J trimming: 3 bases; junction bases outside the gene matches: 8.

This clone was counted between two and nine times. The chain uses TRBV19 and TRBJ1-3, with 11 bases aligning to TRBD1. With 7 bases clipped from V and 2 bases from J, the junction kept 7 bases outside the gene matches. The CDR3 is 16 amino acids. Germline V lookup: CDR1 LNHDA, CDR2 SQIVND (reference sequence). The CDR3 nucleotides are TGTGCCAGTAACGTCCCGGGACAGGGGGCTGGAAACACCATATATTTT. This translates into CASNVPGQGAGNTIYF.

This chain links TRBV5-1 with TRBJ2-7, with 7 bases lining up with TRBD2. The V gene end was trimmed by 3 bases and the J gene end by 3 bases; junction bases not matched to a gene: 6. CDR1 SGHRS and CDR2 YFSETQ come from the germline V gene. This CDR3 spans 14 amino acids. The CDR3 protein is CASSSGLGDYEQYF. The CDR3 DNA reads TGCGCCAGCAGCTCAGGACTAGGAGACTACGAGCAGTACTTC.

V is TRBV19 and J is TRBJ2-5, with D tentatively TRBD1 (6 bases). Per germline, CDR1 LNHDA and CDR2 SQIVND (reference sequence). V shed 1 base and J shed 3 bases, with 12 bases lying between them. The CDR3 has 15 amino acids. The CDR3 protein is CASSIGQGMEETQYF. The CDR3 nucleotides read TGTGCCAGTAGTATAGGCCAGGGGATGGAAGAGACCCAGTACTTC.

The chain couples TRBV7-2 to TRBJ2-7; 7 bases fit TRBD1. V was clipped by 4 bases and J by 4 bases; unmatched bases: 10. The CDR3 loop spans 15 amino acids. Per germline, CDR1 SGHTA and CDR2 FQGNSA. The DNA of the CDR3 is TGTGCCAGCAGCTCCCGACAGGGTCAATTGTACGAGCAGTACTTC. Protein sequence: CASSSRQGQLYEQYF.

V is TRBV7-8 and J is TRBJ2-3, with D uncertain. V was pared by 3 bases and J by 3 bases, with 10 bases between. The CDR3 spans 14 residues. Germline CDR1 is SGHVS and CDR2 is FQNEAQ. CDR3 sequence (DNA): TGTGCCAGCAGCTTGATAGTTAGTACAGATACGCAGTATTTT. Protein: CASSLIVSTDTQYF.

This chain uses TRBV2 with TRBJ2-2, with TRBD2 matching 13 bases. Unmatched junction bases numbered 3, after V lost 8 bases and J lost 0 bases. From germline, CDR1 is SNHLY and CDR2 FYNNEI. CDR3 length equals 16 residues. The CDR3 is CASSGLAGTNTGELFF. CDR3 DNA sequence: TGTGCCAGCTCGGGACTAGCGGGAACGAACACCGGGGAGCTGTTTTTT.

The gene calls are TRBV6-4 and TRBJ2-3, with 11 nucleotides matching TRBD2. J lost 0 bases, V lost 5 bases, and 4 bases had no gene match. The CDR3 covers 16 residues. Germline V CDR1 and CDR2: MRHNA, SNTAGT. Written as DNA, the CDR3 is TGTGCCAGCAGTAACCTAGCGGGAGGTAGCACAGATACGCAGTATTTT. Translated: CASSNLAGGSTDTQYF.

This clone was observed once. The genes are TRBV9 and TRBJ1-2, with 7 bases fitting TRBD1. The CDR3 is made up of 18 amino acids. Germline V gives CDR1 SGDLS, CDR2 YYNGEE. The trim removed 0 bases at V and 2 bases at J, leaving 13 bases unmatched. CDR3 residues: CASSVEGGEPPFNYGYTF. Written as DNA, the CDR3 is TGTGCCAGCAGCGTAGAAGGGGGCGAACCACCCTTCAACTATGGCTACACCTTC.